This T cell receptor beta chain comes out of a study of HIV-infected patients and healthy controls. Follow-up blood was drawn about 14 weeks, roughly three months, after antiretroviral therapy began. Whole blood was used without fractionation, so all unsorted peripheral T cells were included. By share, this clonotype ranks as medium-sized. Reverse transcription used approximately 500 ng RNA and constant-region primers for alpha and beta. Separate chain-specific third strand synthesis with multiplexing indices produced the alpha and beta libraries. A 5' RACE adapter with a random hexamer and the SP2 primer site was joined to cDNA. MiXCR, run by TCRdb on the 5' RACE reads, gives a single entry per CDR3 protein. This repertoire shows thousands of distinct CDR3 sequences, around 9% found once; its top ten account for around 30%. The sample here was blood, taken during antiretroviral therapy. This clonotype was obtained from an adult with HIV infection.

CDR3 loop: CASSPETFYTDTQYF. CDR3 coding DNA: TGTGCCAGCAGCCCAGAGACGTTCTACACAGATACGCAGTATTTT. The V gene is TRBV12-3 or TRBV12-4, the J gene TRBJ2-3; no clear D. The CDR3 contains 15 residues. V was trimmed by 6 bases and J by 2 bases, leaving 15 bases between them.